The T cell receptor beta chain described here comes from a study of T cell responses to AZD1222 COVID-19 vaccine. Study conclusions and caveats: Sampling captured repertoires only after the peak T cell response. Baseline serostatus was positive in only a handful of AZD1222 recipients.

As regards this clone: Its antigen is not identified.

CDR3 length equals 14 residues. CDR1 ENHRY and CDR2 SYGVKD come from the germline V gene. V shed 5 bases, J shed 6 bases, and the junction held 6 bases outside the gene matches. The data were produced by immunoSEQ multiplex PCR, yet TCRdb's version contains in-frame clones alone and is incomplete. The sample records 100,000 to 150,000 clones, 75% to 90% being singletons. The sample in question was peripheral blood, obtained 28 days after the second AZD1222 dose. The sequence came from an adult who received the AZD1222 COVID-19 vaccine. The J gene is TRBJ2-1, the V gene TRBV10-3; 8 bases match TRBD1. The CDR3 bases are TGTGCCATCAGTACCGGACAGGGTGGCAATGAGCAGTTCTTC. It codes for CAISTGQGGNEQFF.